These 18 T cell receptor beta chains originate from one sample sequenced in a study of OX40 agonist ivuxolimab in advanced cancers. Profiled with immunoSEQ multiplex PCR; TCRdb holds only in-frame clones, not every one. This sample has 66,000 or so clones; 85% occur once, and the top ten carry approximately 4%. The input for sequencing was CD4+ or CD8+ T cells sorted from blood, taken in a trial of the OX40 agonist ivuxolimab. The receptors here all came from an adult with an advanced solid tumor such as melanoma, head and neck, liver or kidney cancer.

The chain couples TRBV28 to TRBJ1-1; 7 positions agree with TRBD1. The CDR3 has 11 amino acids. Germline V gives CDR1 MDHEN, CDR2 SYDVKM. V lost 5 bases, J lost 14 bases, and 8 bases stayed unmatched. As DNA, the CDR3 is TGTGCCAGCAGTGTAACAGGGGCCGTCTTCTTT. It yields the protein CASSVTGAVFF.

The chain is built from TRBV29-1 and TRBJ2-2, with 9 bases fitting TRBD1. Unmatched junction bases numbered 5, after V lost 7 bases and J lost 5 bases. This CDR3 has 13 amino acids. Germline-derived CDR1 and CDR2 are SQVTM and ANQGSEA. CDR3 protein: CSAGGQGTGELFF. The CDR3, as DNA: TGCAGCGCCGGCGGACAGGGGACCGGGGAGCTGTTTTTT.

The rearrangement joins TRBV29-1 to TRBJ2-3; weak D call: TRBD2 (6 bases). Trimming stripped 2 bases from V and 6 bases from J, with 15 bases between. The CDR3 contains 14 residues. Germline-derived CDR1 and CDR2 are SQVTM and ANQGSEA. CDR3 bases: TGCAGCGTTGAAAAGGGGCGGGGCATGGATACGCAGTATTTT. It is translated as CSVEKGRGMDTQYF.

The rearrangement links TRBV18 to TRBJ1-5; maybe TRBD1 (5 bases). Germline CDR1 reads KGHSH; CDR2 reads LQKENI. CDR3 length: 15 residues. With 6 bases removed from V and 12 bases from J, the gap between germline ends came to 24 bases. The CDR3 is CASSGNRGGAPVQHF. The CDR3 coding sequence is TGTGCCAGCTCTGGAAACCGGGGCGGCGCACCAGTCCAGCATTTT.

The V gene is TRBV7-3, the J gene TRBJ2-1; D is possibly TRBD1 or TRBD2 (5 bases each). Germline lookup yields CDR1 SGHTA and CDR2 FQGTGA. V gave up 3 bases and J gave up 2 bases, with 11 bases separating them. The CDR3 is 15 amino acids. CDR3 in DNA: TGTGCCAGCAGCTTCGAGGGGTTGACCTACAATGAGCAGTTCTTC. This codes for CASSFEGLTYNEQFF.

The V gene is TRBV7-2, the J gene TRBJ1-2; 7 nucleotides align to TRBD1. CDR1 and CDR2 from the germline V gene are SGHTA and FQGNSA. CDR3 size: 15 residues. V shed 4 bases and J 0 bases; nucleotides not matched to a gene: 5. The CDR3 DNA follows: TGTGCCAGCAGCTGGGGACAGCTAGCTAACTATGGCTACACCTTC. Its translation: CASSWGQLANYGYTF.

V is TRBV27 and J is TRBJ2-7; 8 nucleotides match TRBD2. Germline V gene lookup returns CDR1 MNHEY and CDR2 SMNVEV (reference sequence). V shed 6 bases, J shed 1 base, and the junction held 11 bases outside the gene matches. This CDR3 spans 16 amino acids. CDR3: CASSRGGRGPSYEQYF. The DNA of the CDR3 is TGTGCCAGCAGCCGGGGGGGGCGGGGACCTTCCTACGAGCAGTACTTC.

This sequence joins TRBV28 and TRBJ2-1; TRBD2 matches 9 bases. In germline, CDR1 is MDHEN, CDR2 SYDVKM. V trimming: 7 bases; J trimming: 9 bases; junction bases outside the gene matches: 10. The CDR3 is made up of 14 amino acids. The CDR3 reads CASNLVAGVVEQFF. For the CDR3, the DNA is TGTGCCAGCAATTTGGTAGCGGGAGTAGTTGAGCAGTTCTTC.

This chain uses TRBV6-6 with TRBJ2-3, with a tentative D call TRBD2 (7 bases). Germline assignment: CDR1 MNHNY and CDR2 SVGAGI (reference sequence). Trimming removed 7 bases from V and 2 bases from J, with 13 bases in between. The CDR3 extends over 14 amino acids. CDR3 sequence reads: CASNVGGDTDTQYF. As DNA, the CDR3 is TGTGCCAGCAATGTAGGGGGGGACACAGATACGCAGTATTTT.

The chain combines TRBV18 with TRBJ2-7; TRBD1 aligns across 7 bases. The junction had 6 bases not matched to a gene; V was cut back by 2 bases and J by 2 bases. This CDR3 region has 15 residues. Germline V gene sequence: CDR1 KGHSH, CDR2 LQKENI. The CDR3: CASSPLGDRPYEQYF. The CDR3 DNA reads TGTGCCAGCTCACCATTGGGGGACAGACCCTACGAGCAGTACTTC.

The rearrangement uses TRBV28 and TRBJ2-3; the D gene is possibly TRBD1 (6 bases). Germline V lookup: CDR1 MDHEN, CDR2 SYDVKM. With 6 bases removed from V and 6 bases from J, the gap between germline ends came to 13 bases. The CDR3 runs to 13 residues. The CDR3, as DNA: TGTGCCAGCAGGATATCTAGGGGGGATACGCAGTATTTT. Protein product: CASRISRGDTQYF.

V is TRBV19 and J is TRBJ1-4; 7 bases align to TRBD1. Per germline, CDR1 LNHDA and CDR2 SQIVND (reference sequence). The CDR3 has 14 amino acids. With 7 bases clipped from V and 4 bases from J, the junction kept 6 bases outside the gene matches. The CDR3 reads CASKGGQHNEKLFF. For the CDR3, the DNA is TGTGCCAGTAAGGGGGGACAGCATAATGAAAAACTGTTTTTT.

V is TRBV29-1 and J is TRBJ1-3, with D unclear. V lost 5 bases, J lost 0 bases, and 11 bases lay in between. Germline-derived CDR1 and CDR2 are SQVTM and ANQGSEA. This CDR3 is built from 14 residues. The DNA for the CDR3 is TGCAGCGTTCGACCCCTACTCTCTGGAAACACCATATATTTT. Amino acids: CSVRPLLSGNTIYF.

The gene calls are TRBV5-1 and TRBJ1-5, with no clear D. The CDR3 runs 14 residues. Per the germline V gene, CDR1 is SGHRS and CDR2 is YFSETQ. V lost 4 bases, J lost 6 bases, and 14 bases lay in between. The CDR3 reads CASSPDTGLQPQHF. The CDR3 bases are TGCGCCAGCAGCCCCGACACCGGTCTTCAGCCCCAGCATTTT.

The CDR3 spells CASSSSWADEKLFF. The CDR3 DNA follows: TGTGCCAGTAGTAGCAGCTGGGCAGATGAAAAACTGTTTTTT. The chain has TRBV19 and TRBJ1-4, with unresolved D. Germline values: CDR1 LNHDA, CDR2 SQIVND (reference sequence). CDR3 length: 14 amino acids. The V end was cut by 4 bases, the J end by 6 bases, with 12 bases between.

The V call is TRBV5-6, the J call TRBJ1-5, with 7 bases aligning to TRBD1. The CDR3 length is 17 residues. V lost 1 base and J lost 6; bases outside the gene matches: 13. The V gene's germline CDR1 is SGHDT and CDR2 YYEEEE. The CDR3, as DNA: TGTGCCAGCAGCTTGTGGCAGGGGGGTAGGTCGGGTCAGCCCCAGCATTTT. This sequence encodes CASSLWQGGRSGQPQHF. The full variable domain, rest sourced from reference TRBV5-6 and TRBJ1-5, is DAGVTQSPTHLIKTRGQQVTLRCSPKSGHDTVSWYQQALGQGPQFIFQYYEEEERQRGNFPDRFSGHQFPNYSSELNVNALLLGDSALYLCASSLWQGGRSGQPQHFGDGTRLSIL.

Remarks on this clone: This CDR3 is also generated by other DNA sequences in the sample. This sequence joins TRBV19 and TRBJ1-5; weak D call: TRBD1 (6 bases). Deletions cut 10 bases from V and 3 bases from J, with 19 bases between. CDR1 LNHDA and CDR2 SQIVND come from the germline V gene (reference sequence). The CDR3 extends over 15 amino acids. This CDR3 reads CATGGGAVINQPQHF. CDR3 in DNA: TGTGCCACCGGAGGGGGAGCAGTGATCAATCAGCCCCAGCATTTT.

The chain is built from TRBV25-1 and TRBJ2-5; a weak D match, TRBD1 (5 bases). Germline CDR1 reads MGHDK; CDR2 reads SYGVNS. Trimming cost V 0 bases and J 5 bases, with 13 bases left between them. The CDR3 has 15 amino acids. CDR3 bases: TGTGCCAGCAGTGAATATCGGCAGGGCGCCGAGACCCAGTACTTC. This translates into CASSEYRQGAETQYF. Filled out from reference TRBV25-1 and TRBJ2-5, the complete variable domain reads EADIYQTPRYLVIGTGKKITLECSQTMGHDKMYWYQQDPGMELHLIHYSYGVNSTEKGDLSSESTVSRIRTEHFPLTLESARPSHTSQYLCASSEYRQGAETQYFGPGTRLLVL.